The 16 T cell receptor beta chains below come from one sample, sequenced in a study of cytomegalovirus exposure and HLA in healthy donors. The PCR made use of 60 Vbeta and 13 Jbeta primers. Profiled with immunoSEQ multiplex PCR; TCRdb holds only in-frame clones, not every one. This table holds some 96,000 clones. Sequenced input: PBMCs. All receptors derive from a woman in her thirties in good health and CMV-seronegative.

The chain carries TRBV6-5 and TRBJ2-7; 10 positions agree with TRBD2. Germline CDR1 is MNHEY and CDR2 is SVGAGI. V trimming: 6 bases; J trimming: 2 bases; junction bases outside the gene matches: 4. The CDR3 contains 14 residues. The CDR3 bases are TGTGCCAGCAGAAGGACTAGCGGACCCTACGAGCAGTACTTC. Translated, it gives CASRRTSGPYEQYF.

The rearrangement links TRBV4-1 to TRBJ2-5; 7 positions agree with TRBD1. CDR1 and CDR2 (germline): MGHRA, YSYEKL. This CDR3 contains 15 residues. With 4 bases clipped from V and 2 bases from J, the junction kept 7 bases outside the gene matches. CDR3 residues: CASSPTGMMQETQYF. The CDR3 DNA reads TGCGCCAGCAGCCCGACAGGGATGATGCAAGAGACCCAGTACTTC.

This sequence joins TRBV5-1 and TRBJ1-1; tentatively, D is TRBD1 (5 bases). This CDR3 has 19 amino acids. Per germline, CDR1 SGHRS and CDR2 YFSETQ. The V and J ends lost 5 bases and 1 base respectively, with 27 bases between them. The CDR3 region is CASSLLGASPTGQNTEAFF. The CDR3 nucleotides read TGCGCCAGCAGTCTCCTTGGGGCCTCACCAACAGGCCAGAACACTGAAGCTTTCTTT.

The chain is built from TRBV27 and TRBJ1-5, with D tentatively TRBD1 (5 bases). The CDR3 length is 14 residues. CDR1 and CDR2 (germline): MNHEY, SMNVEV (reference sequence). Trimming cost V 2 bases and J 11 bases, with 16 bases left between them. Here the CDR3 DNA reads TGTGCCAGCAGTTTAGCAGGGCGCGGGGGATCCCAGCATTTT. Translation gives CASSLAGRGGSQHF.

This chain joins TRBV19 and TRBJ2-5; TRBD2 might be the D (7 bases). CDR1 is LNHDA, CDR2 SQIVND, per germline (reference sequence). The CDR3 sequence is 18 residues long. Trimming left V 2 bases short and J 5 bases short, with 24 bases between. The CDR3 DNA reads as TGTGCCAGTAGTATAACGGGGGGAGATTGGGACATACGCGAGACCCAGTACTTC. It encodes CASSITGGDWDIRETQYF.

This chain uses TRBV7-9 with TRBJ2-7; 7 bases line up with TRBD2. The CDR3 length is 12 residues. V gave up 1 base and J gave up 6 bases; unmatched junction bases: 0. Germline CDR1 reads SEHNR; CDR2 reads FQNEAQ (reference sequence). The CDR3 DNA reads TGTGCCAGCAGCTTAGGGGGGGGCGAGCAGTACTTC. Translating gives CASSLGGGEQYF.

V gene TRBV29-1 combines with J gene TRBJ2-2; 7 nucleotides line up with TRBD1. Germline lookup yields CDR1 SQVTM and CDR2 ANQGSEA. V trimming: 6 bases; J trimming: 4 bases; junction bases outside the gene matches: 5. The CDR3 is 13 residues long. CDR3 residues: CSVNRGGTGELFF. The DNA of the CDR3 is TGCAGCGTCAACAGGGGTGGCACCGGGGAGCTGTTTTTT.

With regard to this clone: Sequence at one end of the junction differs from germline and may be a read error. This sequence joins TRBV6-5 and TRBJ2-7; TRBD2 is a possible D gene (6 bases). This CDR3 has 15 amino acids. Germline CDR1 reads MNHEY; CDR2 reads SVGAGI. CDR3 protein: CASSYSGGGSREQHF. Here the CDR3 DNA reads TGTGCCAGCAGTTACTCGGGGGGAGGCTCTAGGGAGCAGCACTTC.

This chain uses TRBV9 with TRBJ1-1, with TRBD1 identical over 8 bases. Germline V gene data show CDR1 as SGDLS and CDR2 as YYNGEE. V was clipped by 3 bases and J by 6 bases; unmatched bases: 4. This CDR3 contains 13 residues. CDR3 protein: CASSGSTGAEAFF. CDR3 bases: TGTGCCAGCAGCGGCTCGACAGGGGCTGAAGCTTTCTTT. Full variable domain (remainder filled in from reference TRBV9 and TRBJ1-1): DSGVTQTPKHLITATGQRVTLRCSPRSGDLSVYWYQQSLDQGLQFLIQYYNGEERAKGNILERFSAQQFPDLHSELNLSSLELGDSALYFCASSGSTGAEAFFGQGTRLTVV.

This chain connects TRBV25-1 to TRBJ1-2; D might be TRBD1 (6 bases). V was pared by 4 bases and J by 4 bases, with 13 bases between. The CDR3 extends over 14 amino acids. Germline CDR1 is MGHDK and CDR2 is SYGVNS. Written as DNA, the CDR3 is TGTGCCAGCAGTGGGGGGCAGGGTTTCTATGGCTACACCTTC. Translating it yields CASSGGQGFYGYTF.

CDR3 protein: CASSPGGLNTEAFF. The CDR3 DNA follows: TGTGCCAGCAGCCCAGGGGGTCTGAACACTGAAGCTTTCTTT. This chain links TRBV7-9 with TRBJ1-1; 7 nucleotides match TRBD1. Germline V gene lookup returns CDR1 SEHNR and CDR2 FQNEAQ (reference sequence). This CDR3 has 14 amino acids. V lost 5 bases, J lost 0 bases, and 3 bases stayed unmatched.

The chain uses TRBV29-1 and TRBJ2-3; D is ambiguous. The CDR3 runs to 12 residues. Trimming took off 3 bases at V and 2 bases at J, with 6 bases between the two ends. Germline values: CDR1 SQVTM, CDR2 ANQGSEA. The CDR3 loop is CSVEGFTDTQYF. Written as DNA, the CDR3 is TGCAGCGTTGAGGGCTTCACAGATACGCAGTATTTT.

The rearrangement links TRBV2 to TRBJ1-5; TRBD1 aligns across 7 bases. V shed 5 bases, J shed 1 base, and the junction held 11 bases outside the gene matches. The germline gives CDR1 SNHLY, CDR2 FYNNEI. CDR3 length: 17 residues. The CDR3 protein is CASSLTPEGASNQPQHF. In DNA, the CDR3 is TGTGCCAGCAGTCTAACTCCGGAGGGGGCCAGCAATCAGCCCCAGCATTTT.

The chain carries TRBV27 and TRBJ1-2; TRBD1 is a possible D gene (6 bases). CDR3 length equals 13 residues. The V gene's germline CDR1 is MNHEY and CDR2 SMNVEV (reference sequence). The V end was cut by 3 bases, the J end by 8 bases, with 13 bases between. CDR3 in DNA: TGTGCCAGCAGTTTGAGCGGTGGGACAGGCTACACCTTC. Residues: CASSLSGGTGYTF.

The gene calls are TRBV11-2 and TRBJ1-1; D ambiguous. The V gene lost 5 bases and the J gene lost 5 bases, with 12 bases spanning the gap. CDR1 is SGHAT and CDR2 is FQNNGV in the germline V gene. The CDR3 contains 13 residues. CDR3 amino acids: CASSPTTTTEAFF. For the CDR3, the DNA is TGTGCCAGCAGCCCGACTACGACAACTGAAGCTTTCTTT.

The chain carries TRBV7-9 and TRBJ2-7; possibly TRBD1 for D (5 bases). The ends were cut back, 5 bases at V and 2 bases at J, with 25 bases in the middle. Germline CDR1 reads SEHNR; CDR2 reads FQNEAQ (reference sequence). The CDR3 covers 18 residues. CDR3 nucleotides: TGTGCCAGCAGCCCCCATGCCCCACAGGAAGAAAACCCCTACGAGCAGTACTTC. Protein: CASSPHAPQEENPYEQYF.